The 30 T cell receptor beta chains listed next were all sequenced from one sample in a study of tumor-infiltrating lymphocytes in primary liver carcinoma. With a constant-region primer, TCR beta cDNA was made from about 0.55 ug of total RNA. Investigators got TCR beta libraries out of three nested multiplex PCR rounds, done with slightly modified ARM-PCR. TRBV1-TRBV30 forward and Cbeta reverse primers drove the first two roughly 10-cycle rounds. TCRdb processed the multiplex PCR reads anew with MiXCR; each CDR3 protein has one entry. Among about 120,000 distinct CDR3 sequences, under 70% were seen once, and the ten largest hold roughly 8.1%. From unsorted bulk tissue weighing about 17-30 mg, DNA and RNA were co-extracted. Sequencing input: tumor-adjacent normal liver tissue. The receptors originated from a woman aged 60-75 years with primary liver carcinoma and hepatitis B virus infection.

As to this clonotype: The junction shows a germline mismatch at one end, possibly a read error. This chain connects TRBV4-1 to TRBJ2-1; 10 bases line up with TRBD2. Germline V gives CDR1 MGHRA, CDR2 YSYEKL. The CDR3 is made up of 18 amino acids. The CDR3 nucleotides are TGCGCCAGCAGCACCCTAGCGGGAGAGTCGAGTTCCTACAATGTGCAGCTCTTC. Its translation: CASSTLAGESSSYNVQLF.

On this clonotype: Because it lacks the conserved phenylalanine or tryptophan at the end, this CDR3 is likely a read error. The chain links TRBV5-1 to TRBJ2-3; possibly TRBD1 for D (6 bases). Looked up from germline, CDR1 is SGHRS and CDR2 is YFSETQ. Trimming left V 2 bases short and J 0 bases short, with 10 bases between. The CDR3 spans 15 residues. CDR3 residues: CASSFWTDSTDTQYY. The CDR3 DNA reads TGCGCCAGCAGCTTTTGGACAGACAGCACAGATACGCAGTATTAT.

As regards this clonotype: At one end the junction does not follow the germline gene, possibly because of a read error. The chain combines TRBV11-2 with TRBJ1-1; D is unresolved. From germline, CDR1 is SGHAT and CDR2 FQNNGV. This CDR3 has 13 amino acids. This chain's CDR3 is CVSSFDSNTEALF. For the CDR3, the DNA is TGTGTCAGCAGCTTTGATTCGAACACTGAAGCTCTCTTT. The whole variable domain, remainder taken from reference TRBV11-2 and TRBJ1-1, is EAGVAQSPRYKIIEKRQSVAFWCNPISGHATLYWYQQILGQGPKLLIQFQNNGVVDDSQLPKDRFSAERLKGVDSTLKIQPAKLEDSAVYLCVSSFDSNTEALFGQGTRLTVV.

This clonotype appeared a single time. A junction end diverges from the germline sequence, so it may reflect a read error. The V and J genes are TRBV29-1 and TRBJ1-1; D possibly corresponds to TRBD1 (6 bases). The CDR3 is 14 amino acids. CDR1 and CDR2 from the germline V gene are SQVTM and ANQGSEA. For the CDR3, the DNA is TGCAGCGTTGCCGGGCAGGGGACGAACCCTGAAGCTTTCTTT. It translates to CSVAGQGTNPEAFF.

This chain connects TRBV6-5 to TRBJ1-4; TRBD1 matches 8 bases. The V segment lost 6 bases and the J segment 6 bases; nucleotides outside the gene matches: 6. Germline V gives CDR1 MNHEY, CDR2 SVGAGI. The CDR3 covers 14 residues. Here the CDR3 reads CASRSQGVDEKLFF. DNA of the CDR3: TGTGCCAGCAGATCACAGGGGGTTGATGAAAAACTGTTTTTT.

This rearrangement joins TRBV11-2 to TRBJ1-6; D gene uncertain. V lost 6 bases, J lost 15 bases, and 21 bases lay in between. This CDR3 is 14 amino acids long. Looked up from germline, CDR1 is SGHAT and CDR2 is FQNNGV. CDR3 bases: TGTGCCAGCAGAGAGTTTTGGTCGAATACACGCCTCCACTTT. It yields the protein CASREFWSNTRLHF.

V usage is TRBV21-1 and J usage is TRBJ2-1. TRBV21-1 counts as a pseudogene. This CDR3 spans 14 amino acids. In DNA form, the CDR3 reads TGTGCCAGCAGCAAAGGGGCTATTGAGGAGGAGCAGTTCTTC. The encoded protein is CASSKGAIEEEQFF.

In regard to this clonotype: An end of the junction differs from the germline gene, which may be a read error. This rearrangement joins TRBV29-1 to TRBJ2-5; TRBD1 matches 10 bases. Germline-derived CDR1 and CDR2 are SQVTM and ANQGSEA. The CDR3 spans 15 residues. The CDR3 sequence is CSVEGGTGDHETQYF. The CDR3, as DNA: TGCAGCGTGGAAGGGGGGACAGGGGACCATGAGACTCAGTACTTC.

Comment on this clonotype: Germline is not matched at one junction end, which may reflect a read error. The chain employs TRBV4-1 and TRBJ2-3, with 7 bases that match TRBD2. CDR3 length equals 15 residues. Germline assignment: CDR1 MGHRA and CDR2 YSYEKL. The CDR3 protein is CVSSQGLLSIDTQYF. The CDR3 DNA sequence: TGTGTCAGCAGCCAGGGACTACTAAGCATAGATACGCAGTATTTT.

As concerns this clonotype: This CDR3 fails to terminate in the conserved phenylalanine or tryptophan, so it likely reflects a read error. V usage is TRBV12-3 or TRBV12-4 and J usage is TRBJ2-2; D is possibly TRBD2 (5 bases). The CDR3 has 12 amino acids. This CDR3 reads CTSSFSGGELFL. DNA of the CDR3: TGTACCAGCAGTTTCAGCGGCGGGGAGCTGTTTTTG.

Points on this clonotype: A much larger clone is a single base away; this may be a read error. The rearrangement links TRBV28 to TRBJ2-1; D ambiguous. Looked up from germline, CDR1 is MDHEN and CDR2 is SYDVKM. The CDR3 spans 15 residues. The CDR3 region has the DNA TGTGCCAGCACCAAAGCCCTTTATCGAAACAATGAGCGGTTCTTC. Protein: CASTKALYRNNERFF.

The V gene is TRBV4-2, the J gene TRBJ2-3; the match to TRBD1 covers 8 bases. The J segment lost 14 bases and the V segment lost 0 bases, leaving 16 bases of the junction unmatched. Germline V gene sequence: CDR1 LGHNA, CDR2 YNFKEQ. CDR3 length: 16 residues. The CDR3 loop is CASSQDLQGARDMRYF. The CDR3, as DNA: TGTGCCAGCAGCCAAGATCTTCAGGGGGCGAGAGATATGCGGTATTTT.

As for this clonotype: No conserved phenylalanine or tryptophan is present at the end of the CDR3, so a read error is the likely explanation. The CDR3 DNA sequence: TGTGCCAGCAGCCTACTAGCGGGAGCCGCTCAACTTTCCTACGAACAGTACTAC. It codes for CASSLLAGAAQLSYEQYY. The V call is TRBV11-2, the J call TRBJ2-7; 11 bases align to TRBD2. The V gene's germline CDR1 is SGHAT and CDR2 FQNNGV. The length of the CDR3 is 18 residues.

With regard to this clonotype: The junction departs from the called germline gene at one end, perhaps through a read error. This chain connects TRBV11-2 to TRBJ2-2; either TRBD1 or TRBD2 may supply D (5 bases each). The CDR3 is made up of 13 amino acids. The germline V gene has CDR1 SGHAT and CDR2 FQNNGV. The DNA of the CDR3 is TGTGCCAGTAGCTTAGAGAGGACCAGGGAGCTATTTTTT. Its translation is CASSLERTRELFF.

The CDR3 DNA follows: TGTGCCAGCAGTTTAATCGGACAGGGGCTCGATGGGCAGTTCTTC. Translating it yields CASSLIGQGLDGQFF. The chain has TRBV11-2 and TRBJ2-1; 9 bases agree with TRBD1. Per the germline V gene, CDR1 is SGHAT and CDR2 is FQNNGV. The CDR3 length is 15 residues. The J segment lost 12 bases and the V segment lost 6 bases, leaving 15 bases of the junction unmatched.

Ten or more counts support this clonotype. CDR3 sequence reads: CSVRDRGGTEAFF. Here the CDR3 DNA reads TGCAGCGTCAGGGACAGGGGGGGCACTGAAGCTTTCTTT. V gene TRBV29-1 combines with J gene TRBJ1-1; 11 bases map to TRBD1. With V trimmed by 6 bases and J by 4 bases, 4 bases remained unmatched. Per germline, CDR1 SQVTM and CDR2 ANQGSEA. The CDR3 is 13 residues long.

A remark on this clonotype: Mismatch with germline at one junction end may stem from a read error. The chain has TRBV11-1 and TRBJ2-7; tentative D call: TRBD2 (5 bases). In germline, CDR1 is SGHAT, CDR2 FQDESV (reference sequence). The CDR3 totals 15 residues. The CDR3 region is CTSSLTRWASYEHYF. The CDR3 DNA reads TGTACCAGCAGCTTAACGAGGTGGGCTAGCTACGAGCATTATTTC.

This clonotype was observed many times. V is TRBV29-1 and J is TRBJ2-5; maybe TRBD1 (5 bases). Trimming removed 7 bases from V and 5 bases from J, with 17 bases in between. The CDR3 is made up of 13 amino acids. The germline gives CDR1 SQVTM, CDR2 ANQGSEA. CDR3 residues: CSATGQGGETQYF. The CDR3 DNA reads TGCAGCGCCACGGGCCAGGGTGGGGAGACCCAGTACTTC.

This clonotype came up once. One end of the junction is discordant with germline, which a read error may explain. The chain employs TRBV5-5 and TRBJ1-5; 10 nucleotides agree with TRBD1. The CDR3 is 14 residues long. Germline loops: CDR1 SGHKS, CDR2 YYEKEE (reference sequence). The CDR3 loop is CASSSGQGYQPQHF. The CDR3 nucleotides are TGTGCCAGCAGCTCGGGACAGGGGTATCAGCCCCAACATTTT.

Comments on this clonotype: A read error may be the cause here, since a much bigger clone is one base away. The V gene is TRBV5-1, the J gene TRBJ1-6; TRBD1 agrees at 8 bases. The CDR3 runs to 14 residues. Germline assignment: CDR1 SGHRS and CDR2 YFSETQ. Germline trimming cut 4 bases from V and 7 bases from J; bases unmatched to any gene: 4. The CDR3: CASSRDRGNSPLHF. The CDR3, as DNA: TGCGCCAGCAGCCGCGACAGGGGCAATTCACCCCTCCACTTT.

The rearrangement uses TRBV29-1 and TRBJ1-1, with D possibly being TRBD1 (6 bases). This CDR3 is 13 amino acids long. Germline V lookup: CDR1 SQVTM, CDR2 ANQGSEA. V was shortened by 5 bases and J by 8 bases, with 18 bases between the two germline ends. DNA for the CDR3: TGCAGCGTTACCGGGGAGTCCGGGACAGAAGCTTTCTTT. Protein sequence: CSVTGESGTEAFF.

Regarding this clonotype: The junction shows a germline mismatch at one end, possibly a read error. The chain employs TRBV4-2 and TRBJ2-1, with 7 bases identical to TRBD2. Per germline, CDR1 LGHNA and CDR2 YNFKEQ. This CDR3 is built from 15 residues. The CDR3 DNA sequence: TGTGCCAGCAGCCAAGGACTAGCCTGCAACAATAAGCAGTTCTTC. The encoded protein is CASSQGLACNNKQFF.

A note on this clonotype: A junction end diverges from the germline sequence, so it may reflect a read error. The chain employs TRBV12-3 or TRBV12-4 and TRBJ2-7; D ambiguous. The CDR3 sequence is 17 residues long. The CDR3: CASSPRTGKRNSYEQYF. The CDR3 nucleotides are TGTGCCAGCAGCCCTCGGACGGGCAAGAGGAACTCCTATGAGCAGTACTTC.

Concerning this clonotype itself: A read error is possible here, since a much larger clone lies one base away. This chain joins TRBV6-5 and TRBJ1-3, with unresolved D. Germline V gene data show CDR1 as MNHEY and CDR2 as SVGAGI. This CDR3 comprises 16 residues. V lost 6 bases to trimming and J lost 3 bases, with 18 bases between them. The CDR3 region is CASRPRHGAHGNTIYF. In DNA form, the CDR3 reads TGTGCCAGCAGGCCGAGACATGGAGCGCATGGAAACACCATATATTTT.

This clonotype was picked up a small number of times. V gene TRBV5-1 combines with J gene TRBJ2-1; 11 nucleotides line up with TRBD2. The V segment lost 0 bases and the J segment 7 bases; nucleotides outside the gene matches: 3. This CDR3 has 15 amino acids. Germline V lookup: CDR1 SGHRS, CDR2 YFSETQ. In DNA, the CDR3 is TGCGCCAGCAGCTTGGCGTTAGCGGGAGGGAATGAGCAGTTCTTC. Protein: CASSLALAGGNEQFF.

The chain's CDR3 is CSVEVRSLAGVRTDTQYF. The DNA of the CDR3 is TGCAGCGTTGAAGTCCGATCCCTAGCTGGGGTACGCACAGATACGCAGTATTTT. The rearrangement joins TRBV29-1 to TRBJ2-3; D may be TRBD2 (5 bases). CDR1 SQVTM and CDR2 ANQGSEA come from the germline V gene. The CDR3 spans 18 residues. Between the trimmed V and J ends, which lost 1 base and 1 base, there was a span of 21 bases.

In regard to this clonotype: Possible read error: a much larger clone is one base away. The chain couples TRBV4-1 to TRBJ1-1; TRBD1 agrees at 7 bases. In germline, CDR1 is MGHRA, CDR2 YSYEKL. The CDR3 contains 14 residues. The CDR3 reads CTSSQQTGTGAAFF. CDR3 sequence (DNA): TGCACCAGCAGCCAACAGACAGGGACGGGGGCGGCTTTCTTT.

A remark on this clonotype: The CDR3 carries no conserved terminal phenylalanine or tryptophan, so it likely arises from a read error. Because the CDR3's place on the DNA is in doubt, the DNA is left out and the CDR3 is given as listed by TCRdb. This chain joins TRBV4-1 and TRBJ2-7; no check of the table's D call, TRBD2, against the DNA was made. Germline loops: CDR1 MGHRA, CDR2 YSYEKL. A total of 15 residues make up the CDR3, ends included. The CDR3 loop is CASSHVTSGRAWHYY.

With regard to this clonotype: Here the CDR3 omits its conserved ending phenylalanine or tryptophan, so a read error is the likely source. The chain joins TRBV29-1 to TRBJ2-1; D may correspond to TRBD1 or TRBD2 (5 bases each). Germline V gene sequence: CDR1 SQVTM, CDR2 ANQGSEA. This CDR3 has 12 residues. Trimming shortened V by 7 bases and J by 6 bases, and 13 bases separated the two germline ends. The CDR3 loop reads CSALGPINEQFS. The CDR3 DNA sequence: TGCAGCGCCCTGGGACCAATCAATGAGCAGTTCTCC.

Notes on this clonotype: The CDR3 ends on some other residue instead of the conserved phenylalanine or tryptophan, so this is likely a read error. The CDR3 DNA is TGTGCTAGCAGCTTGCTGCCGGGCCGCTACGAGCAGTACTCC. This gives the protein CASSLLPGRYEQYS. This chain uses TRBV11-2 with TRBJ2-7; D gene uncertain. Germline V lookup: CDR1 SGHAT, CDR2 FQNNGV. This CDR3 spans 14 amino acids.